Below are 14 T cell receptor beta chains sequenced from a single sample in a study of T cells in Graves' hyperthyroidism and ophthalmopathy. The source material, RNA transcripts, was used to amplify TCR beta CDR3 regions. Primed by the HTBI set, a first-round RT-PCR was run on the TCR CDR3. TCRdb recomputed calls from the multiplex PCR reads with MiXCR, one row per CDR3 protein. This table has 250,000 to 300,000 distinct CDR3 sequences, roughly 19% appearing once. The specimen was blood. The source is a man in his fifties with Graves' ophthalmopathy.

The chain recombines TRBV5-1 with TRBJ2-7; 15 nucleotides align to TRBD2. The germline V gene has CDR1 SGHRS and CDR2 YFSETQ. The J segment lost 6 bases and the V segment lost 3 bases, leaving 7 bases of the junction unmatched. The CDR3 runs 16 residues. DNA for the CDR3: TGCGCCAGCAGCTCCGGACTAGCGGGAGGGCCGGGCGAGCAGTACTTC. Protein: CASSSGLAGGPGEQYF.

The chain uses TRBV9 and TRBJ2-7; 9 nucleotides match TRBD2. In germline, CDR1 is SGDLS, CDR2 YYNGEE. The CDR3 totals 14 residues. V shed 0 bases, J shed 7 bases, and the junction held 5 bases outside the gene matches. CDR3: CASSVVAGAGEQYF. The CDR3 region has the DNA TGTGCCAGCAGCGTAGTAGCGGGAGCGGGTGAGCAGTACTTC.

This clonotype was counted many times. The chain combines TRBV5-1 with TRBJ1-1; D unclear. V was clipped by 4 bases and J by 3 bases, with 13 bases between them. The CDR3 is 14 residues long. Germline V gene lookup returns CDR1 SGHRS and CDR2 YFSETQ. CDR3 DNA: TGCGCCAGCAGCCGCGGGTATTCGGACACTGAAGCTTTCTTT. It yields the protein CASSRGYSDTEAFF. The full variable domain, rest sourced from reference TRBV5-1 and TRBJ1-1, is KAGVTQTPRYLIKTRGQQVTLSCSPISGHRSVSWYQQTPGQGLQFLFEYFSETQRNKGNFPGRFSGRQFSNSRSEMNVSTLELGDSALYLCASSRGYSDTEAFFGQGTRLTVV.

This clonotype was picked up a small number of times. V is TRBV29-1 and J is TRBJ1-5; tentative D call: TRBD1 (5 bases). V was trimmed by 4 bases and J by 4 bases, leaving 14 bases between them. Germline CDR1 is SQVTM and CDR2 is ANQGSEA. CDR3 length: 14 residues. CDR3 coding DNA: TGCAGCGTTGCAACCGGGACCGATAATCAGCCCCAGCATTTT. As protein: CSVATGTDNQPQHF.

This clonotype has at least ten counts. CDR3 sequence: CASSQDSVSNEKLFF. In DNA form, the CDR3 reads TGTGCCAGCAGCCAAGATTCGGTATCCAATGAAAAACTGTTTTTT. This sequence joins TRBV3-1 and TRBJ1-4, with D uncertain. The CDR3 has 15 amino acids. CDR1 is LGHDT and CDR2 is YNNKEL in the germline V gene (reference sequence). Trimming removed 0 bases at V and 5 bases at J, with 10 bases between.

This clonotype has a handful of counts. A much larger clone differs by one base, so this may be a read error. The chain employs TRBV11-1 and TRBJ1-1; 11 bases match TRBD1. V lost 3 bases, J lost 1 base, and 4 bases stayed unmatched. The V gene's germline CDR1 is SGHAT and CDR2 FQDESV (reference sequence). The CDR3 loop spans 16 amino acids. The CDR3 loop is CASSLSGQGGNTEAFF. DNA for the CDR3: TGTGCCAGCAGCTTGTCGGGACAGGGGGGGAACACTGAAGCTTTCTTT. The full variable domain, completed using reference TRBV11-1 and TRBJ1-1, is EAEVAQSPRYKITEKSQAVAFWCDPISGHATLYWYRQILGQGPELLVQFQDESVVDDSQLPKDRFSAERLKGVDSTLKIQPAELGDSAMYLCASSLSGQGGNTEAFFGQGTRLTVV.

This clonotype was seen many times. The chain couples TRBV30 to TRBJ2-7; 8 nucleotides agree with TRBD2. CDR1 GTSNPN and CDR2 SVGIG come from the germline V gene (reference sequence). The V segment lost 3 bases and the J segment 0 bases; nucleotides outside the gene matches: 7. The CDR3 runs to 15 residues. In DNA, the CDR3 is TGTGCCTGGAGGGTAGCGGGACTCCTCTCCTACGAGCAGTACTTC. Translated: CAWRVAGLLSYEQYF.

This clonotype was picked up many times. V usage is TRBV18 and J usage is TRBJ2-1; D remains unclear. The CDR3 runs 17 residues. Germline CDR1 KGHSH, CDR2 LQKENI. Trimming took off 2 bases at V and 7 bases at J, with 21 bases between the two ends. The CDR3 protein is CASSPSLWTDSSNEQFF. The CDR3 region has the DNA TGTGCCAGCTCACCATCCCTTTGGACCGACTCATCAAATGAGCAGTTCTTC.

For the CDR3, the DNA is TGTGCCTGGAGTGTAGTAGGACAGGGGGCGTCTGGCTACACCTTC. Amino acid sequence: CAWSVVGQGASGYTF. This chain connects TRBV30 to TRBJ1-2, with 11 bases that match TRBD1. CDR3 length equals 15 residues. CDR1 GTSNPN and CDR2 SVGIG come from the germline V gene (reference sequence). With V trimmed by 0 bases and J by 7 bases, 7 bases remained unmatched. Full variable domain (outside the CDR3, taken from reference TRBV30 and TRBJ1-2): SQTIHQWPATLVQPVGSPLSLECTVEGTSNPNLYWYRQAAGRGLQLLFYSVGIGQISSEVPQNLSASRPQDRQFILSSKKLLLSDSGFYLCAWSVVGQGASGYTFGSGTRLTVV.

This clonotype showed up just a few times. The CDR3: CASSVGGGRSSPLHF. CDR3 DNA sequence: TGTGCCAGCAGCGTGGGGGGGGGACGAAGTTCACCCCTCCACTTT. The chain combines TRBV9 with TRBJ1-6, with a weak D call TRBD1 (5 bases). This CDR3 spans 15 amino acids. Germline V gene lookup returns CDR1 SGDLS and CDR2 YYNGEE. The germline V and J ends were trimmed by 2 bases and 9 bases, with 15 bases remaining between them.

This clonotype was found many times. The chain carries TRBV12-3 or TRBV12-4 and TRBJ1-5; no reliable D call. The V and J ends lost 7 bases and 0 bases respectively, with 13 bases between them. The CDR3 totals 15 residues. CDR3 protein: CASTVDIGSNQPQHF. CDR3 bases: TGTGCCAGCACCGTGGATATCGGTAGCAATCAGCCCCAGCATTTT.

In its sample, this clonotype was seen many times. The CDR3: CASSQRQGLSNQPQHF. The DNA of the CDR3 is TGTGCCAGCAGTCAGAGACAGGGTTTAAGCAATCAGCCCCAGCATTTT. The rearrangement uses TRBV28 and TRBJ1-5; 7 bases fit TRBD1. V lost 5 bases to trimming and J lost 1 base; unmatched junction nucleotides: 8. Germline V gene data show CDR1 as MDHEN and CDR2 as SYDVKM. The CDR3 loop spans 16 amino acids.

This clonotype came up once. This chain joins TRBV10-3 and TRBJ2-4, with TRBD2 as a possible D gene (6 bases). The V and J ends lost 10 bases and 4 bases respectively, with 14 bases between them. CDR1 ENHRY and CDR2 SYGVKD come from the germline V gene. The CDR3 length is 13 residues. The CDR3 DNA sequence: TGTGCCACCAGCCCGGGGGATAAAAACATTCAGTACTTC. Translated: CATSPGDKNIQYF.

The table lists this clonotype with a few counts. The gene calls are TRBV24-1 and TRBJ2-1; perhaps TRBD1 as D (5 bases). V shed 2 bases and J shed 8 bases, with 9 bases lying between them. Germline lookup yields CDR1 KGHDR and CDR2 SFDVKD. This CDR3 has 13 amino acids. The CDR3 sequence is CATSDSRAHEQFF. CDR3 coding DNA: TGTGCCACCAGTGATTCCAGGGCTCATGAGCAGTTCTTC.